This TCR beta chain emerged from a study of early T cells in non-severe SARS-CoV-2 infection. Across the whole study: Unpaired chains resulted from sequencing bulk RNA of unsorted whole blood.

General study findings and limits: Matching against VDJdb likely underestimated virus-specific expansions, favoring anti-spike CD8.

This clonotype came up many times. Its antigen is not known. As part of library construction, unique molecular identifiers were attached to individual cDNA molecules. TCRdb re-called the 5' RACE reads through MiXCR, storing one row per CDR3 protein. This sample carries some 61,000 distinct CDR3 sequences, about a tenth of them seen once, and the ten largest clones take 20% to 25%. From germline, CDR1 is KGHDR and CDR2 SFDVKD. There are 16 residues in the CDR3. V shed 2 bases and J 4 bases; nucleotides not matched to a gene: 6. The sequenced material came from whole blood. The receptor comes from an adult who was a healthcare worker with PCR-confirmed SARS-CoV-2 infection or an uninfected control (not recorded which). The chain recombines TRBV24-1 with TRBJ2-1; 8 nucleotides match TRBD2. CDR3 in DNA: TGTGCCACCAGTGATTCCCTGGCGGGGGGATACAATGAGCAGTTCTTC. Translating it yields CATSDSLAGGYNEQFF.